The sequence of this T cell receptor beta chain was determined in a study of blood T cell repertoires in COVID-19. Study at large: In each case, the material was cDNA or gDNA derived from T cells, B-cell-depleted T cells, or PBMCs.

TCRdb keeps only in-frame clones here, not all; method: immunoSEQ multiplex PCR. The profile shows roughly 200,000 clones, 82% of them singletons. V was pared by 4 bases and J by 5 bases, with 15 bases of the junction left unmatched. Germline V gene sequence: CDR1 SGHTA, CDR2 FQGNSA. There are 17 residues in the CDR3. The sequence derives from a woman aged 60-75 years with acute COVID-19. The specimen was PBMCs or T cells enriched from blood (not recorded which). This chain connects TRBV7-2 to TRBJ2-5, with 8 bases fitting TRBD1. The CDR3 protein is CASSSPGWAGGSETQYF. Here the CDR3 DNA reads TGTGCCAGCAGCTCCCCCGGGTGGGCAGGGGGCTCGGAGACCCAGTACTTC.